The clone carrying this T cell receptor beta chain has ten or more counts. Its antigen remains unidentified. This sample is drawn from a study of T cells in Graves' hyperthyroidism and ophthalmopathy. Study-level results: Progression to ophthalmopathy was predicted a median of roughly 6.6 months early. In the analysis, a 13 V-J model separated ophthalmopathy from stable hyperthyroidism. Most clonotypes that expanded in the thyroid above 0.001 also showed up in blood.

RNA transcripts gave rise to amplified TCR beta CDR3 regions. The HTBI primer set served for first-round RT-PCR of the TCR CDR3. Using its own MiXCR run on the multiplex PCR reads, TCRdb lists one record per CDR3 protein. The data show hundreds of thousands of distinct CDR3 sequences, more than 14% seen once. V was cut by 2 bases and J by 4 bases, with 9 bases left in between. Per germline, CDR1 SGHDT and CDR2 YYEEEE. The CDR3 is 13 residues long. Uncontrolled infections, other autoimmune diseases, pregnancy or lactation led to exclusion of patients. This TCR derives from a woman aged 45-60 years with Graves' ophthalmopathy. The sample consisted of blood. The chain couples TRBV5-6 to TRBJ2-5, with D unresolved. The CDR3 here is CASSFLDRETQYF. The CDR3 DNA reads TGTGCCAGCAGCTTTCTAGATCGAGAGACCCAGTACTTC. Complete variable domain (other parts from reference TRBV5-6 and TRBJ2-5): DAGVTQSPTHLIKTRGQQVTLRCSPKSGHDTVSWYQQALGQGPQFIFQYYEEEERQRGNFPDRFSGHQFPNYSSELNVNALLLGDSALYLCASSFLDRETQYFGPGTRLLVL.